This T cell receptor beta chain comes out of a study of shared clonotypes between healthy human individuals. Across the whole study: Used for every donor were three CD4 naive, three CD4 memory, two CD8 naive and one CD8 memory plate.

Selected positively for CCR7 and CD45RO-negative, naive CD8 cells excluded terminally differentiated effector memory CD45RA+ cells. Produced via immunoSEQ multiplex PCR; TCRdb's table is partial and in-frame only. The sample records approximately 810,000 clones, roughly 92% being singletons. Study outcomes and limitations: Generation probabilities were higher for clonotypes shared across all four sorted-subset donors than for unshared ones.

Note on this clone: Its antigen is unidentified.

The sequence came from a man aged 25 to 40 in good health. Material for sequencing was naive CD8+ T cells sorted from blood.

The CDR3 loop is CASSMKTSGPETDTQYF. The CDR3 DNA reads TGTGCCAGCAGCATGAAGACTAGCGGGCCTGAAACAGATACGCAGTATTTT. The chain uses TRBV13 and TRBJ2-3, with 10 nucleotides matching TRBD2. The junction had 11 bases not matched to a gene; V was cut back by 5 bases and J by 3 bases. CDR3 size: 17 residues. Germline V gives CDR1 PRHDT, CDR2 FYEKMQ (reference sequence).